This TCR beta chain was obtained from a study of lymphopenia after photon versus proton radiotherapy. Study results and limitations: Authors raise, but do not show, better survival with proton therapy. After lymphocyte nadir, photon-treated repertoires showed oligoclonal expansion, especially CD8+ Temra.

The data were produced by immunoSEQ multiplex PCR, yet TCRdb's version contains in-frame clones alone and is incomplete. This sample has roughly 150,000 clones, with around 85% found just once. This clone was detected once. Its antigen is not known. Germline V gene lookup returns CDR1 MNHEY and CDR2 SVGAGI. Trimming removed 8 bases from V and 2 bases from J, with 15 bases in between. The CDR3 runs 14 residues. The rearrangement uses TRBV6-5 and TRBJ1-2; D is possibly TRBD1 (5 bases). The source of this sequence is a man aged 45-65 years with gastric cancer. Sample: peripheral blood, taken from a patient treated with photon-based radiotherapy. The CDR3 is CASSPRAGNYGYTF. CDR3 in DNA: TGTGCCAGCTCACCACGGGCAGGGAACTATGGCTACACCTTC.